The present T cell receptor beta chain was sequenced within a study of blood T cell repertoires in COVID-19. As for the study in general: The analysed material was cDNA or gDNA that came from T cells, B-cell-depleted T cells, or PBMCs.

Measured with immunoSEQ multiplex PCR; TCRdb has only the in-frame clones, and not every one. The sample has 130,000 to 150,000 clones, approximately 81% seen once; the top ten hold approximately 40%. The CDR3 is 18 residues long. The V and J ends lost 7 bases and 4 bases, in that order; junction bases with no gene match: 19. Germline V gives CDR1 SGHVS, CDR2 FQNEAQ. Sequenced material: peripheral blood. The receptor's source is a human donor in a cohort sampled during active COVID-19. This sequence joins TRBV7-8 and TRBJ1-2; 9 nucleotides align to TRBD1. In DNA, the CDR3 is TGTGCCAGCACCCAGAACAGGGGGCCCCGAAACCTCTTCTATGGCTACACCTTC. Encoded protein: CASTQNRGPRNLFYGYTF.